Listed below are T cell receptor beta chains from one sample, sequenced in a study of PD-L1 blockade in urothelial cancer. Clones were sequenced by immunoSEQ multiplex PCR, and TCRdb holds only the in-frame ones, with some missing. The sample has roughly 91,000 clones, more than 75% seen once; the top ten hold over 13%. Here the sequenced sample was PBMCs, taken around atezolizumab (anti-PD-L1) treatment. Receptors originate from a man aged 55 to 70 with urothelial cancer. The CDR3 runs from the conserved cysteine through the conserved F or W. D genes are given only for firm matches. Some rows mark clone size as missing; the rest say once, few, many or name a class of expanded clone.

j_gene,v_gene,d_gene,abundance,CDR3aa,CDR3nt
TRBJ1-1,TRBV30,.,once,CAWSVSGTTEAFF,TGTGCCTGGAGTGTAAGCGGGACCACTGAAGCTTTCTTT
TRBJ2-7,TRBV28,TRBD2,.,CASSWPAGGYEQYF,TGTGCCAGCAGTTGGCCAGCGGGAGGCTACGAGCAGTACTTC
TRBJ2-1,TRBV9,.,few,CASSDGGDSYNEQFF,TGTGCCAGCAGCGACGGTGGAGACTCCTACAATGAGCAGTTCTTC
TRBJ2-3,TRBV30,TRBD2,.,CAWSGGKAGFADTQYF,TGTGCCTGGAGTGGGGGAAAAGCGGGGTTCGCAGATACGCAGTATTTT
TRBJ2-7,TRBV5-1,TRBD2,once,CASSPGTSGLYEQYF,TGCGCCAGCAGCCCTGGGACTAGCGGGTTGTACGAGCAGTACTTC
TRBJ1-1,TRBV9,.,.,CASSVQAVHTEAFF,TGTGCCAGCAGCGTCCAGGCAGTCCACACTGAAGCTTTCTTT
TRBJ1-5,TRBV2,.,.,CASSSTVPNQPQHF,TGTGCCAGCAGTTCGACAGTTCCGAATCAGCCCCAGCATTTT
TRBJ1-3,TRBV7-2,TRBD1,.,CASSYITGGQGRRNTIYF,TGTGCCAGCAGCTACATCACCGGAGGACAGGGTCGGCGAAACACCATATATTTT
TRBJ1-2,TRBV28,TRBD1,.,CATGGEIYGYTF,TGTGCCACAGGGGGTGAGATCTATGGCTACACCTTC
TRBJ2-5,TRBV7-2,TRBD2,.,CASSLLAGGLIQETQYF,TGTGCCAGCAGCTTACTAGCGGGAGGACTAATTCAAGAGACCCAGTACTTC
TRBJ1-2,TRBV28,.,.,CASSGHSGSYTF,TGTGCCAGCAGCGGACACTCAGGAAGCTACACCTTC
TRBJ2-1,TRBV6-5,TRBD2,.,CASSYVRDYDNEQFF,TGTGCCAGCAGTTACGTCCGGGACTATGACAATGAGCAGTTCTTC
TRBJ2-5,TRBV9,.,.,CASSDFGGLGLETQYF,TGTGCCAGCAGCGATTTCGGGGGATTGGGTTTGGAGACCCAGTACTTC
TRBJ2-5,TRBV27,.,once,CASSFTPYPGGRETQYF,TGTGCCAGCAGTTTTACCCCCTACCCGGGGGGCAGAGAGACCCAGTACTTC